A selection of T cell receptor beta chains follows, all from one sample in a study of neurological immune-mediated disorders. TCRdb fed the 5' RACE reads into MiXCR, producing one record per CDR3 protein. The sample lists 20,000 to 30,000 distinct CDR3 sequences, about 13% occurring once. Specimen: PBMCs. Receptors originate from a woman aged 60-75 years with HTLV-1-associated myelopathy (HAM/TSP). Both conserved end residues are part of each CDR3. A D gene is named only where the DNA matches it firmly. Size tells how often a clone was seen (once, few, many) or the class of an expanded clone, and some rows leave it out.

j_gene,abundance,len,v_gene,d_gene,CDR3aa,CDR3nt
TRBJ2-2,many,15,TRBV9,TRBD1,CASTVGTGDTGELFF,TGTGCCAGCACCGTGGGAACAGGGGACACCGGGGAGCTGTTTTTT
TRBJ2-7,many,13,TRBV4-1,NA,CASSQDEVYEQYF,TGCGCCAGCAGCCAAGATGAGGTTTACGAGCAGTACTTC
TRBJ2-7,few,13,TRBV6-1,NA,CASTYGQNYEQYF,TGTGCCAGCACCTACGGACAGAACTACGAGCAGTACTTC
TRBJ2-1,many,17,TRBV5-1,TRBD2,CASSPLPTSGVRSEQFF,TGCGCCAGCAGCCCTCTCCCAACTAGCGGGGTTAGGAGTGAGCAGTTCTTC
TRBJ2-6,many,19,TRBV20-1,TRBD1,CSARAPSGQRGSGANVLTF,TGCAGTGCTAGAGCGCCGTCGGGACAGCGCGGCTCTGGGGCCAACGTCCTGACTTTC
TRBJ1-2,medium-sized,9,TRBV20-1,NA,CSANYGYTF,TGCAGTGCTAACTATGGCTACACCTTC
TRBJ2-7,NA,24,TRBV24-1,NA,CATSPTNSALYLCASSDSPYEQYF,NA
TRBJ2-2,NA,14,TRBV3-1,TRBD2,CASSPTSGAGELFF,TGTGCCAGCAGCCCCACTAGCGGGGCCGGGGAGCTGTTTTTT
TRBJ2-1,many,15,TRBV5-1,NA,CASSQSGPSYNEQFF,TGCGCCAGCAGCCAAAGCGGACCATCCTACAATGAGCAGTTCTTC
TRBJ2-1,few,18,TRBV25-1,NA,CASSGSGNFSGPYNEQLF,TGTGCCAGCAGTGGCTCCGGGAATTTTTCTGGGCCCTACAATGAGCAGCTCTTC
TRBJ1-5,many,14,TRBV20-1,NA,CSAQGPRADQPQHF,TGCAGTGCCCAGGGCCCCCGAGCTGACCAGCCCCAGCATTTT
TRBJ1-5,few,14,TRBV19,TRBD1,CASSTDRGNQPQHF,TGTGCCAGTAGCACGGACAGGGGCAATCAGCCCCAGCATTTT
TRBJ2-4,many,19,TRBV5-6,TRBD1,CASSSRGTGGYNAKNIQYF,TGTGCCAGCAGCTCGCGGGGGACAGGGGGATACAACGCCAAAAACATTCAGTACTTC
TRBJ2-2,NA,17,TRBV24-1,TRBD1,CATSDFEQGANTGELFF,TGTGCCACCAGTGACTTTGAACAGGGGGCTAACACCGGGGAGCTGTTTTTT
TRBJ1-2,many,17,TRBV7-2,TRBD1,CASSPQGQGASSHGYTF,TGTGCCAGCAGCCCACAGGGACAGGGGGCTTCTTCGCATGGCTACACCTTC
TRBJ2-2,NA,14,TRBV27,NA,CATSHTGGTGELFF,TGTGCCACCTCGCATACAGGAGGCACCGGGGAGCTGTTTTTT
TRBJ2-1,many,15,TRBV18,TRBD1,CASSPEQGANNEQFF,TGTGCCAGCTCACCCGAACAGGGGGCGAACAATGAGCAGTTCTTC
TRBJ1-2,many,14,TRBV5-1,TRBD1,CASNSIQGEGGYTF,TGCGCCAGCAATTCTATCCAGGGGGAAGGCGGCTACACCTTC
TRBJ1-3,many,12,TRBV12-3/TRBV12-4,NA,CASSVQGNTIYF,TGTGCCAGCAGTGTACAGGGAAACACCATATATTTT
TRBJ2-3,many,17,TRBV7-8,TRBD1,CASSSLNRGRSTDTQYF,TGTGCCAGCAGCTCGCTAAACAGGGGGCGAAGCACAGATACGCAGTATTTT
TRBJ1-5,many,14,TRBV7-8,NA,CASSAQGLGQPQHF,TGTGCCAGCAGCGCCCAGGGTTTAGGTCAGCCCCAGCATTTT
TRBJ2-1,many,13,TRBV20-1,NA,CSARDQIAREQFF,TGCAGTGCTAGAGATCAAATAGCCCGGGAGCAGTTCTTC
TRBJ2-5,NA,12,TRBV10-3,NA,CAVNSGHETQYF,TGTGCTGTAAATAGCGGCCACGAGACCCAGTACTTC
TRBJ2-7,many,14,TRBV2,TRBD2,CASTFLAGGREQYF,TGTGCCAGCACTTTCTTAGCGGGAGGGCGCGAGCAGTACTTC
TRBJ1-1,many,12,TRBV2,TRBD1,CASFDRGRGAFF,TGTGCCAGCTTTGACAGGGGGCGAGGAGCTTTCTTT
TRBJ1-5,many,14,TRBV20-1,NA,CSAMAGGGNQPQHF,TGCAGTGCTATGGCCGGGGGCGGCAATCAGCCCCAGCATTTT
TRBJ1-1,NA,13,TRBV7-6,NA,CASSAQSPPEAFF,TGTGCCAGCAGCGCACAGTCCCCCCCCGAAGCTTTCTTT
TRBJ2-3,many,14,TRBV20-1,TRBD2,CSASRAGGTDTQYF,TGCAGTGCTAGTCGCGCGGGAGGTACAGATACGCAGTATTTT
TRBJ2-1,many,17,TRBV5-1,TRBD2,CASSLGGVAGGVYEQFF,TGCGCCAGCAGCTTGGGGGGGGTAGCGGGAGGCGTCTATGAGCAGTTCTTC
TRBJ2-1,many,16,TRBV20-1,TRBD2,CSASQREGRAYNEQFF,TGCAGTGCTAGCCAGCGGGAGGGCCGGGCCTACAATGAGCAGTTCTTC